This record covers a single T cell receptor (beta chain). V trimming: 5 bases; J trimming: 4 bases; junction bases outside the gene matches: 5. The V gene's germline CDR1 is SGHAT and CDR2 FQNNGV. This CDR3 is 15 amino acids long. Assay: immunoSEQ multiplex PCR; the TCRdb copy retains only in-frame clones and omits some. Altogether hundreds of thousands of clones are present, more than 75% being singletons, with the ten largest covering roughly 4.1%. This sample is drawn from a study of blood T cell repertoires in COVID-19. The chain links TRBV11-2 to TRBJ2-2; TRBD2 matches at 9 bases. The receptor comes from a woman between 45 and 60 years old with active or convalescent COVID-19. The specimen was peripheral blood. The CDR3: CASSISGGFTGELFF. The DNA for the CDR3 is TGTGCCAGCAGCATTAGCGGGGGATTCACCGGGGAGCTGTTTTTT.